This T cell receptor (beta chain) was recorded in a study of T cells expressing NK-cell markers (dated by TCRdb to 2020 to 2022). The study in broad terms: In sorted CD3+CD56+NKG2C+, CD3+CD56+NKG2C- and CD3+CD56-NKG2C+ T-cell subsets from eight or nine donors, TCR beta-chain repertoires were profiled. Libraries were sequenced as 2 x 150 bp reads on Illumina HiSeq 2000/2500, MiSeq or NextSeq. The eight sequenced donors were randomly selected healthy volunteers, three men and five women. Seven of the eight sequenced donors were HCMV-seropositive and one was HCMV-seronegative.

HCMV serostatus was determined by detecting HCMV-specific IgG in serum with a commercial ELISA kit. Ficoll density gradient centrifugation was used to isolate peripheral blood mononuclear cells from blood. Sequencing used an Illumina HiSeq 2000. TCR beta cDNA libraries were prepared using 5'RACE template switching, which introduced a universal primer site and unique molecular identifiers. Synthesis of cDNA was primed from the TCR beta constant segment and was followed by two consecutive PCR amplification steps. On the authors' methods: MIGEC was used to demultiplex reads and group reads by UMI, and MiTCR was used to assemble and quantify clonotypes. Only TCR cDNA sequences supported by at least two reads were kept to exclude erroneous sequences. The tcR package was used for downstream repertoire analysis, and clonotypes were matched between fractions using CDR3 nucleotide sequence together with V segment. VDJmatch was used to annotate antigen specificity against VDJdb, with one amino acid substitution in CDR3 allowed. The reads underwent TCRdb reprocessing, giving one record for each CDR3 protein sequence and no DNA. These V and J calls originate from TCRdb's pipeline instead of the authors' own analysis. The table for this sample records 250,000 or so distinct CDR3 sequences. The top ten constitute 4% to 5% of the sample.

What the study reported, not specific to this receptor: In 6 or 7 donors, the dominant CD3+CD56+NKG2C+ clonotypes ranked among the top 10 CD8+ clonotypes, making up roughly 1.0-8% of CD8+ T cells. Whether the expanded NKG2C-expressing T cell clones were specific for HCMV antigens was left unclear. Those dominant clonotypes were again the most abundant among CD3+CD56-NKG2C+ cells in a handful of donors, at 28.3-60.1%.

As encoded in the germline V gene (reference sequence), CDR1 is SEHNR while CDR2 is FQNEAQ. Including cysteine and phenylalanine, the CDR3 has 14 amino acids. Only the protein is available. Comment on this clonotype: Its specific antigen is unknown.

This clonotype was sampled from a woman between 18 and 70 years old in good health. The chain was built from TRBV7-9 and TRBJ2-3; TCRdb gives TRBD2 as the D gene, but with no DNA this cannot be confirmed. Sequenced input: blood T cells: a sorted CD56 or NKG2C T cell subset, CD4+ or CD8+ T cells, or bulk PBMC T cells (not recorded which). CDR3 region: CASSYEGLTDTQYF.